Listed here are 6 T cell receptor delta chains from one sample, sequenced in a study of delta chains in infants with herpesvirus infections. TCR cDNA was made from PBMC RNA with gamma- and delta-chain-specific primers. TCRdb called clones from the RT-PCR reads again using CATT. The sample consists of roughly 270 delta-chain clones, about a sixth of them appearing once. Sequences were derived from peripheral blood, sampled at time point 2 of longitudinal follow-up. These TCRs come from a human donor who was a Ugandan infant, either HIV-exposed or HIV-unexposed (not recorded which).

A few counts support this clone. It differs at one base from a far larger clone, so likely a read error. Other DNA sequences of this sample code for an identical CDR3. The chain is built from TRAV38-2/DV8 and TRDJ1; possibly TRDD3 for D (6 bases). The germline CDR1 and CDR2 sequences are TSESDYY and QEAYKQQN. The CDR3 length is 19 residues. In DNA, the CDR3 is TGTGCGCATAATTCCCCCGTGATGACGGGGGACCGCCGCACCGATAAACTCATCTTT. Translated: CAHNSPVMTGDRRTDKLIF.

The genes are TRDV1 and TRDJ1, with TRDD3 identical over 10 bases. This CDR3 has 21 amino acids. Per germline, CDR1 TSWWSYY and CDR2 QGS. J lost 3 bases, V lost 2 bases, and 21 bases had no gene match. Here the CDR3 DNA reads TGTGCTCTTGGGGAATGGGCCCGGGCATCCCCATTACTGGGGGATTCCGATAAACTCATCTTT. Its protein product is CALGEWARASPLLGDSDKLIF.

CDR3 loop: CAYRSALVLGIRKSKDKLIF. CDR3 nucleotide sequence: TGTGCTTATAGGAGCGCGTTGGTACTGGGGATACGCAAAAGCAAAGATAAACTCATCTTT. V gene TRAV38-2/DV8 combines with J gene TRDJ1; 9 positions agree with TRDD3. The CDR3 loop spans 20 amino acids. Trimming cost V 0 bases and J 5 bases; bases outside gene matches: 20. The germline gives CDR1 TSESDYY, CDR2 QEAYKQQN.

Turning to this clone: With only one base between it and a far larger clone, this is likely a read error. This same CDR3 is encoded by further DNA sequences in the sample. This rearrangement joins TRDV1 to TRDJ1; a possible D gene is TRDD2 (5 bases). CDR3 size: 20 residues. The V gene lost 4 bases and the J gene lost 0 bases, with 27 bases spanning the gap. Germline lookup yields CDR1 TSWWSYY and CDR2 QGS. The CDR3 DNA reads as TGTGCTCTTGGGGGACCGAAAACCCTACTGCCTGGAGATTACACCGATAAACTCATCTTT. This encodes CALGGPKTLLPGDYTDKLIF.

By sample share, this clone is medium-sized. The rearrangement links TRDV2 to TRDJ1; 9 positions match TRDD3. The CDR3 is 14 amino acids. The trim removed 0 bases at V and 4 bases at J, leaving 2 bases unmatched. In germline, CDR1 is GEAIGNYY, CDR2 EKD. CDR3 residues: CACDTVLGDDKLIF. The DNA of the CDR3 is TGTGCCTGTGACACCGTACTGGGGGACGATAAACTCATCTTT.

This clone is classed as hyperexpanded. The chain employs TRAV23/DV6 and TRDJ1; D uncertain. The V gene's germline CDR1 is NTAFDY and CDR2 IRPDVSE (reference sequence). The CDR3 spans 19 residues. For the CDR3, the DNA is TGTGCTGTGCAGGGGTTAGGCTCCGGGAGGCCGAACGACACCGATAAACTCATCTTT. Protein sequence: CAVQGLGSGRPNDTDKLIF.